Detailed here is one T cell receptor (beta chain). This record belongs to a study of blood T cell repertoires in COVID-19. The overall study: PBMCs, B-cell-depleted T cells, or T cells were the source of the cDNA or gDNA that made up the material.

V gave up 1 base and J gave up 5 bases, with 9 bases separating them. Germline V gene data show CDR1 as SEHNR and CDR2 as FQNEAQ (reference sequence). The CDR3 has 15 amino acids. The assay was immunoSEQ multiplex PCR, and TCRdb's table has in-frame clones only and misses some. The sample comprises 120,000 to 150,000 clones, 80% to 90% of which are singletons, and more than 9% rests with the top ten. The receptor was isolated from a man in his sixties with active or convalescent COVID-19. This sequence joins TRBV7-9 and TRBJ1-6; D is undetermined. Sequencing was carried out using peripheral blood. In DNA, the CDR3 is TGTGCCAGCAGCTTAGGGCAGGCGAATAATTCACCCCTCCACTTT. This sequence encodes CASSLGQANNSPLHF.